These 27 T cell receptor beta chains came from one sample sequenced in a study of blood T cell repertoires in COVID-19. Here immunoSEQ multiplex PCR was the method, and the copy in TCRdb shows in-frame clones only, minus some. Of about 270,000 clones detected, approximately 83% appear once; the ten largest clones hold 8% to 13%. The source material was peripheral blood. These receptors were collected from a woman in her 70s with acute or convalescent COVID-19.

The sample holds a few counts of this clone. This chain joins TRBV6-5 and TRBJ1-1; D is perhaps TRBD1 (5 bases). The CDR3 runs to 16 residues. From germline, CDR1 is MNHEY and CDR2 SVGAGI. V lost 3 bases and J lost 10, with 24 bases in between. CDR3 sequence: CASSYRPGNPNLGAFF. CDR3 sequence (DNA): TGTGCCAGCAGTTATCGGCCAGGGAATCCGAATTTGGGAGCTTTCTTT.

V gene TRBV5-1 combines with J gene TRBJ2-3, with TRBD1 identical over 9 bases. V was clipped by 4 bases and J by 4 bases; unmatched bases: 7. The CDR3 spans 15 residues. The germline CDR1 and CDR2 sequences are SGHRS and YFSETQ. CDR3 residues: CASSATGGSADTQYF. Here the CDR3 DNA reads TGCGCCAGCAGCGCAACAGGGGGCTCTGCAGATACGCAGTATTTT.

This CDR3 is CASSLDGGITDTQYF. The CDR3 DNA reads TGTGCCAGCAGCTTAGACGGGGGAATCACAGATACGCAGTATTTT. The rearrangement links TRBV7-9 to TRBJ2-3, with D maybe TRBD2 (6 bases). V was clipped by 1 base and J by 2 bases, with 10 bases between them. CDR1 is SEHNR and CDR2 is FQNEAQ in the germline V gene (reference sequence). The CDR3 consists of 15 residues. Using reference TRBV7-9 and TRBJ2-3 for the parts outside the CDR3, the full variable domain is DTGVSQNPRHKITKRGQNVTFRCDPISEHNRLYWYRQTLGQGPEFLTYFQNEAQLEKSRLLSDRFSAERPKGSFSTLEIQRTEQGDSAMYLCASSLDGGITDTQYFGPGTRLTVL.

This chain links TRBV12-5 with TRBJ1-2; 10 nucleotides agree with TRBD1. Per the germline V gene, CDR1 is LGHNT and CDR2 is FRNRAP. This CDR3 comprises 14 residues. J was trimmed by 6 bases and V by 2 bases; bases with no gene match: 3. CDR3 nucleotides: TGTGCTAGTGGTTTGCCCGGGACAGGGGATGGCTACACCTTC. It codes for CASGLPGTGDGYTF.

The CDR3 loop reads CASSLVGLQETQYF. As DNA, the CDR3 is TGTGCCAGCAGCTTAGTAGGACTACAAGAGACCCAGTACTTC. The V call is TRBV11-2, the J call TRBJ2-5; D perhaps matches TRBD2 (6 bases). There are 14 residues in the CDR3. Germline V gene lookup returns CDR1 SGHAT and CDR2 FQNNGV. V lost 1 base, J lost 2 bases, and 8 bases lay in between.

The chain joins TRBV11-2 to TRBJ2-7, with 7 bases matching TRBD2. Germline trimming cut 8 bases from V and 2 bases from J; bases unmatched to any gene: 9. Germline loops: CDR1 SGHAT, CDR2 FQNNGV. The CDR3 is 14 amino acids. CDR3 sequence: CASRRPGGTYEQYF. CDR3 in DNA: TGTGCCAGCCGCCGGCCGGGGGGAACCTACGAGCAGTACTTC.

This sequence joins TRBV5-1 and TRBJ2-3; 8 bases are shared with TRBD2. Germline CDR1 SGHRS, CDR2 YFSETQ. Trimming removed 0 bases from V and 4 bases from J; junction bases left unmatched: 7. The length of the CDR3 is 16 residues. The CDR3 region has the DNA TGCGCCAGCAGCTTGGCGGGGACTAGAGGCGCAGATACGCAGTATTTT. Protein product: CASSLAGTRGADTQYF.

The chain couples TRBV29-1 to TRBJ1-2; D call uncertain. Trimming took off 4 bases at V and 4 bases at J, with 13 bases between the two ends. The CDR3 contains 13 residues. Germline V gene sequence: CDR1 SQVTM, CDR2 ANQGSEA. The CDR3 spells CSVGLEPSYGYTF. The CDR3 bases are TGCAGCGTTGGTTTGGAGCCTAGCTATGGCTACACCTTC.

A few counts support this clone. This chain uses TRBV6-5 with TRBJ1-2; tentatively, D is TRBD1 (5 bases). This CDR3 is 14 amino acids long. Germline V lookup: CDR1 MNHEY, CDR2 SVGAGI. Trimming removed 4 bases from V and 4 bases from J, with 13 bases in between. The CDR3 DNA reads TGTGCCAGCAGTTGGGCAGGGCACGGCTATGGCTACACCTTC. This encodes CASSWAGHGYGYTF.

This chain uses TRBV7-8 with TRBJ2-1; D might be TRBD2 (6 bases). The V gene lost 1 base and the J gene lost 5 bases, with 12 bases spanning the gap. The CDR3 runs 15 residues. Per the germline V gene, CDR1 is SGHVS and CDR2 is FQNEAQ. CDR3 DNA: TGTGCCAGCAGCTTAGGAGGAGGGGTCAACAATGAGCAGTTCTTC. Amino acid sequence: CASSLGGGVNNEQFF.

The chain is built from TRBV28 and TRBJ1-6, with 7 bases fitting TRBD1. Germline V gives CDR1 MDHEN, CDR2 SYDVKM. The junction had 4 bases not matched to a gene; V was cut back by 2 bases and J by 6 bases. This CDR3 region has 15 residues. The CDR3 sequence is CASSLDRVPNSPLHF. CDR3 DNA sequence: TGTGCCAGCAGTTTAGACAGGGTCCCTAATTCACCCCTCCACTTT.

This chain connects TRBV11-2 to TRBJ1-2; tentative D call: TRBD1 (6 bases). CDR1 is SGHAT and CDR2 is FQNNGV in the germline V gene. The CDR3 covers 14 residues. V lost 5 bases to trimming and J lost 3 bases, with 13 bases between them. CDR3 loop: CASSPTGTYYGYTF. CDR3 in DNA: TGTGCCAGCAGCCCAACCGGGACATACTATGGCTACACCTTC.

The chain couples TRBV7-9 to TRBJ2-5; D gene uncertain. In germline, CDR1 is SEHNR, CDR2 FQNEAQ (reference sequence). The germline V and J ends were trimmed by 2 bases and 5 bases, with 6 bases remaining between them. The CDR3 is 12 residues long. The DNA for the CDR3 is TGTGCCAGCAGCTTAAATATCGAGACCCAGTACTTC. Its protein product is CASSLNIETQYF.

J is TRBJ2-6 and V is TRBV5-4; D is possibly TRBD1 (5 bases). The germline V gene has CDR1 SGHNT and CDR2 YYREEE (reference sequence). The CDR3 totals 17 residues. V lost 4 bases, J lost 1 base, and 15 bases lay in between. CDR3 protein: CASSLRPPGSGANVLTF. The DNA for the CDR3 is TGTGCCAGCAGCCTCCGACCGCCAGGGTCTGGGGCCAACGTCCTGACTTTC.

The chain has TRBV29-1 and TRBJ2-7; D gene unclear. V was clipped by 4 bases and J by 2 bases, with 15 bases between them. This CDR3 has 14 amino acids. CDR1 is SQVTM, CDR2 ANQGSEA, per germline. CDR3 bases: TGCAGCGTTGTTTCACCACTAACCACCTACGAGCAGTACTTC. Translation: CSVVSPLTTYEQYF.

The rearrangement uses TRBV29-1 and TRBJ1-2; TRBD1 aligns across 8 bases. Unmatched junction bases numbered 6, after V lost 4 bases and J lost 8 bases. The CDR3 is 12 amino acids. CDR1 and CDR2 from the germline V gene are SQVTM and ANQGSEA. The chain's CDR3 is CSVGPGGEGYTF. The CDR3 bases are TGCAGCGTTGGTCCAGGGGGCGAAGGCTACACCTTC.

This chain uses TRBV30 with TRBJ1-5; D not certain. CDR3 length equals 12 residues. Trimming pared 0 bases from V and 7 bases from J, leaving 7 bases between. Germline CDR1 reads GTSNPN; CDR2 reads SVGIG (reference sequence). DNA for the CDR3: TGTGCCTGGAGTGTAAAGAGGCAGCCCCAGCATTTT. Amino acids: CAWSVKRQPQHF. Variable domain in full (rest from reference TRBV30 and TRBJ1-5): SQTIHQWPATLVQPVGSPLSLECTVEGTSNPNLYWYRQAAGRGLQLLFYSVGIGQISSEVPQNLSASRPQDRQFILSSKKLLLSDSGFYLCAWSVKRQPQHFGDGTRLSIL.

The table lists this clone with a count of one. The V call is TRBV5-1, the J call TRBJ2-1; 9 nucleotides line up with TRBD2. Germline V CDR1 and CDR2: SGHRS, YFSETQ. The V gene end was trimmed by 0 bases and the J gene end by 9 bases; junction bases not matched to a gene: 13. The CDR3 extends over 17 amino acids. CDR3 DNA sequence: TGCGCCAGCAGCTTGGCCGAGGCGGGGGGGCCCTTTGGTGAGCAGTTCTTC. It specifies CASSLAEAGGPFGEQFF. The variable domain in full, with the rest retrieved from reference TRBV5-1 and TRBJ2-1, is KAGVTQTPRYLIKTRGQQVTLSCSPISGHRSVSWYQQTPGQGLQFLFEYFSETQRNKGNFPGRFSGRQFSNSRSEMNVSTLELGDSALYLCASSLAEAGGPFGEQFFGPGTRLTVL.

In this sample, this clone turned up a few times. This sample also contains other DNA sequences that code for the same CDR3. V usage is TRBV20-1 and J usage is TRBJ2-7; TRBD1 is a possible D gene (5 bases). The CDR3 covers 11 residues. Germline lookup yields CDR1 DFQATT and CDR2 SNEGSKA (reference sequence). V gave up 2 bases and J gave up 3 bases, with 5 bases separating them. In nucleotides, the CDR3 is TGCAGTGCTAGAAGGGGCTACGAGCAGTACTTC. It translates to CSARRGYEQYF.

This clone was detected a few times. The V gene is TRBV7-9, the J gene TRBJ1-6; possibly TRBD1 for D (5 bases). Germline loops: CDR1 SEHNR, CDR2 FQNEAQ (reference sequence). This CDR3 contains 15 residues. Between the trimmed V and J ends, which lost 4 bases and 8 bases, there was a span of 15 bases. The CDR3 spells CASSSSRVSDSPLHF. In nucleotides, the CDR3 is TGTGCCAGCAGCTCCTCCAGGGTCTCAGATTCACCCCTCCACTTT.

Here the CDR3 reads CASSPGVSNTEAFF. The CDR3 DNA reads TGTGCCAGCAGCCCAGGGGTATCGAACACTGAAGCTTTCTTT. The chain combines TRBV3-1 (or the pseudogene TRBV3-2) with TRBJ1-1, with D perhaps TRBD1 (6 bases). There are 14 residues in the CDR3. Germline V lookup: CDR1 LGHDT, CDR2 YNNKEL (reference sequence). With 4 bases removed from V and 1 base from J, the gap between germline ends came to 10 bases.

This chain uses TRBV18 with TRBJ2-1; D is perhaps TRBD1 (6 bases). Germline V gene lookup returns CDR1 KGHSH and CDR2 LQKENI. Trimming took 5 bases from V and 10 from J, leaving 9 bases between them. The CDR3 sequence is 11 residues long. CDR3 residues: CASSDRREQFF. The CDR3 nucleotides are TGTGCCAGCTCAGACAGGAGGGAGCAGTTCTTC.

This rearrangement joins TRBV19 to TRBJ1-2; D is uncertain. CDR1 and CDR2 from the germline V gene are LNHDA and SQIVND (reference sequence). There are 11 residues in the CDR3. The germline V and J ends were trimmed by 3 bases and 6 bases, with 5 bases remaining between them. The chain's CDR3 is CASSIRDGYTF. CDR3 nucleotide sequence: TGTGCCAGTAGTATTCGAGATGGCTACACCTTC.

This chain connects TRBV27 to TRBJ1-1; TRBD1 matches 9 bases. Germline lookup yields CDR1 MNHEY and CDR2 SMNVEV (reference sequence). The CDR3 consists of 15 residues. V lost 5 bases, J lost 1 base, and 5 bases stayed unmatched. The CDR3 reads CASSPQTGGNTEAFF. The CDR3 nucleotides are TGTGCCAGCAGTCCCCAGACAGGGGGGAACACTGAAGCTTTCTTT.

The chain couples TRBV7-2 to TRBJ1-6; the D gene is possibly TRBD1 (6 bases). Germline CDR1 SGHTA, CDR2 FQGNSA. The CDR3 covers 15 residues. V was trimmed by 5 bases and J by 5 bases, leaving 13 bases between them. CDR3 in DNA: TGTGCCAGCAGCCCCCGGGGGGCGCATAATTCACCCCTCCACTTT. Translated, it gives CASSPRGAHNSPLHF.

This chain joins TRBV4-1 and TRBJ1-1, with D tentatively TRBD1 (5 bases). Trimming removed 1 base from V and 2 bases from J, with 11 bases in between. Germline lookup yields CDR1 MGHRA and CDR2 YSYEKL. The CDR3 is 15 residues long. This CDR3 is CASSQVPRVNTEAFF. The CDR3 DNA is TGCGCCAGCAGCCAAGTCCCCAGGGTAAACACTGAAGCTTTCTTT.

The chain couples TRBV19 to TRBJ2-7, with 7 bases that match TRBD2. The germline CDR1 and CDR2 sequences are LNHDA and SQIVND (reference sequence). The CDR3 loop spans 14 amino acids. V was pared by 4 bases and J by 3 bases, with 6 bases of the junction left unmatched. CDR3 sequence (DNA): TGTGCCAGTAGTAGCGGGGGAGGTAGCTACGAGCAGTACTTC. Translation: CASSSGGGSYEQYF.